Below are 22 T cell receptor beta chains sequenced from a single sample in a study of T cell changes during pregnancy in multiple sclerosis (dated by TCRdb to about 2019). Library prep was done by the immunoSEQ multiplex PCR assay. Drawn from immuneACCESS, this table holds only the in-frame rearrangements with V and J called that TCRdb kept. Clones are partly lost; checked studies trace under half to an unresolved V gene and leave the rest unexplained. The sample table shows 55,000 to 70,000 clones, and about 93% are seen once. Jointly, the top ten make up roughly 0.35% of the sample. The sample consisted of CD4+ T cells from peripheral blood mononuclear cells, taken before pregnancy. These receptors were taken from a female donor with multiple sclerosis, enrolled in a pregnancy study.

The V call is TRBV6-1, the J call TRBJ2-7, with D tentatively TRBD2 (6 bases). CDR3 length equals 14 residues. The V end was cut by 6 bases, the J end by 9 bases, with 21 bases between. The V gene's germline CDR1 is MNHNS and CDR2 SASEGT. CDR3 loop: CASRDPGTGSGQYF. For the CDR3, the DNA is TGTGCCAGCAGAGATCCCGGGACTGGATCAGGGCAGTACTTC.

The CDR3 loop reads CASSPIQGANEKLFF. The CDR3 bases are TGCGCCAGCAGCCCGATACAGGGGGCGAATGAAAAACTGTTTTTT. The V gene is TRBV5-1, the J gene TRBJ1-4; 9 nucleotides line up with TRBD1. Trimming removed 4 bases from V and 5 bases from J; junction bases left unmatched: 6. The CDR3 runs to 15 residues. From germline, CDR1 is SGHRS and CDR2 YFSETQ.

This rearrangement joins TRBV19 to TRBJ1-5; the match to TRBD1 covers 10 bases. The CDR3 runs 14 residues. V lost 6 bases and J lost 6; bases outside the gene matches: 5. Germline CDR1 and CDR2: LNHDA and SQIVND (reference sequence). The CDR3 coding sequence is TGTGCCAGTAGCTCCGGGACAGGGGTTCAGCCCCAGCATTTT. Translation gives CASSSGTGVQPQHF.

The chain joins TRBV6-6 to TRBJ1-1, with 9 bases aligning to TRBD1. There are 15 residues in the CDR3. In germline, CDR1 is MNHNY, CDR2 SVGAGI (reference sequence). The V gene end was trimmed by 7 bases and the J gene end by 4 bases; junction bases not matched to a gene: 10. The CDR3 region is CASINGQGRTTEAFF. CDR3 DNA: TGTGCCAGCATTAATGGACAGGGGCGGACCACTGAAGCTTTCTTT.

The chain couples TRBV7-9 to TRBJ1-1, with 7 bases lining up with TRBD1. V shed 1 base and J 5 bases; nucleotides not matched to a gene: 10. The CDR3 sequence is 16 residues long. The germline gives CDR1 SEHNR, CDR2 FQNEAQ (reference sequence). CDR3 bases: TGTGCCAGCAGCTTAGATGGGGCAGGGGGATTGACTGAAGCTTTCTTT. This codes for CASSLDGAGGLTEAFF.

The chain joins TRBV27 to TRBJ2-1; TRBD2 might be the D (6 bases). V lost 8 bases, J lost 0 bases, and 14 bases lay in between. Germline loops: CDR1 MNHEY, CDR2 SMNVEV (reference sequence). The CDR3 is made up of 15 amino acids. CDR3 sequence: CASRAGISSYNEQFF. CDR3 nucleotide sequence: TGTGCCAGCCGAGCGGGCATTAGCTCCTACAATGAGCAGTTCTTC.

The rearrangement uses TRBV9 and TRBJ2-5, with D maybe TRBD1 (5 bases). There are 14 residues in the CDR3. The V and J ends lost 0 bases and 4 bases respectively, with 10 bases between them. Germline V lookup: CDR1 SGDLS, CDR2 YYNGEE. The CDR3 DNA reads as TGTGCCAGCAGCGTAGGCATGGGGCCAGAGACCCAGTACTTC. Its protein is CASSVGMGPETQYF.

V is TRBV6-1 and J is TRBJ1-5; no definite D call. Germline-derived CDR1 and CDR2 are MNHNS and SASEGT. The CDR3 is 14 residues long. V shed 2 bases and J shed 0 bases, with 5 bases lying between them. DNA of the CDR3: TGTGCCAGCAGTGAAACATATAGCAATCAGCCCCAGCATTTT. Amino acids: CASSETYSNQPQHF.

This chain links TRBV11-3 with TRBJ2-3, with TRBD1 identical over 9 bases. The CDR3 extends over 16 amino acids. V was clipped by 1 base and J by 3 bases; unmatched bases: 5. Germline V gives CDR1 SGHNT, CDR2 YENEEA. As DNA, the CDR3 is TGTGCCAGCAGCTTAGGGGACAGGGTACGGACAGATACGCAGTATTTT. As protein: CASSLGDRVRTDTQYF. The whole variable domain, filled in from reference TRBV11-3 and TRBJ2-3, reads EAGVVQSPRYKIIEKKQPVAFWCNPISGHNTLYWYLQNLGQGPELLIRYENEEAVDDSQLPKDRFSAERLKGVDSTLKIQPAELGDSAVYLCASSLGDRVRTDTQYFGPGTRLTVL.

The chain has TRBV30 and TRBJ2-1; 10 bases fit TRBD2. The CDR3 sequence is 13 residues long. Germline CDR1 and CDR2: GTSNPN and SVGIG (reference sequence). J gave up 5 bases and V 6 bases, and 4 bases lay outside the gene matches. The chain's CDR3 is CACLAGGNNEQFF. The CDR3, as DNA: TGTGCCTGTTTAGCGGGAGGTAACAATGAGCAGTTCTTC. Together with reference TRBV30 and TRBJ2-1, the CDR3 gives the full variable domain: SQTIHQWPATLVQPVGSPLSLECTVEGTSNPNLYWYRQAAGRGLQLLFYSVGIGQISSEVPQNLSASRPQDRQFILSSKKLLLSDSGFYLCACLAGGNNEQFFGPGTRLTVL.

The table lists this clone with a count of one. The V gene is TRBV18, the J gene TRBJ2-5; 7 nucleotides agree with TRBD1. After removal of 1 base from V and 2 bases from J, the junction contained 4 bases not matched to a gene. Germline loops: CDR1 KGHSH, CDR2 LQKENI. CDR3 length equals 15 residues. CDR3 bases: TGTGCCAGCTCACCACGCGCCAGGGGGCAAGAGACCCAGTACTTC. Its protein product is CASSPRARGQETQYF. The full variable domain, in which reference TRBV18 and TRBJ2-5 provide the parts outside the CDR3, is NAGVMQNPRHLVRRRGQEARLRCSPMKGHSHVYWYRQLPEEGLKFMVYLQKENIIDESGMPKERFSAEFPKEGPSILRIQQVVRGDSAAYFCASSPRARGQETQYFGPGTRLLVL.

The chain carries TRBV10-3 and TRBJ2-7; 8 nucleotides line up with TRBD1. The J segment lost 5 bases and the V segment lost 6 bases, leaving 12 bases of the junction unmatched. This CDR3 is 15 amino acids long. Germline V gene sequence: CDR1 ENHRY, CDR2 SYGVKD. CDR3 sequence (DNA): TGTGCCATCAGATCGGACAGGGCGGTCGGCGACGAGCAGTACTTC. It is translated as CAIRSDRAVGDEQYF.

Here the CDR3 reads CASSLVGPSTDTQYF. The CDR3 DNA reads TGTGCCAGCAGCTTAGTTGGGCCCAGCACAGATACGCAGTATTTT. The V gene is TRBV11-3, the J gene TRBJ2-3; no firm D call. V was cut by 1 base and J by 0 bases, with 8 bases left in between. Germline values: CDR1 SGHNT, CDR2 YENEEA. The CDR3 sequence is 15 residues long.

The chain employs TRBV29-1 and TRBJ1-4, with D maybe TRBD1 (6 bases). CDR1 and CDR2 (germline): SQVTM, ANQGSEA. This CDR3 has 14 amino acids. The germline V and J ends were trimmed by 1 base and 11 bases, with 17 bases remaining between them. CDR3 in DNA: TGCAGCGTTGAAGTGAAACAGGGCTTAGGGAAACTGTTTTTT. Translation: CSVEVKQGLGKLFF.

The chain uses TRBV7-2 and TRBJ2-1, with 10 nucleotides matching TRBD1. The CDR3 sequence is 14 residues long. Looked up from germline, CDR1 is SGHTA and CDR2 is FQGNSA. After removal of 6 bases from V and 6 bases from J, the junction contained 5 bases not matched to a gene. DNA for the CDR3: TGTGCCAGCAGGTGGAGGACAGGGGGCAATGAGCAGTTCTTC. It translates to CASRWRTGGNEQFF.

The chain carries TRBV14 and TRBJ2-1, with D tentatively TRBD2 (5 bases). Per the germline V gene, CDR1 is SGHDN and CDR2 is FVKESK. V lost 2 bases and J lost 1, with 9 bases in between. The CDR3 spans 15 residues. The CDR3 region has the DNA TGTGCCAGCAGCCAACTAGCTAAATCCTACAATGAGCAGTTCTTC. Protein sequence: CASSQLAKSYNEQFF.

The chain combines TRBV2 with TRBJ1-4, with 11 bases lining up with TRBD1. The CDR3 consists of 15 residues. J was trimmed by 10 bases and V by 4 bases; bases with no gene match: 8. Germline V gene sequence: CDR1 SNHLY, CDR2 FYNNEI. Written as DNA, the CDR3 is TGTGCCAGCAGTGCGTTGAGGACAGGGGGCCGAAAACTGTTTTTT. As protein: CASSALRTGGRKLFF. Based on the CDR3 plus reference TRBV2 and TRBJ1-4, the full variable domain is EPEVTQTPSHQVTQMGQEVILRCVPISNHLYFYWYRQILGQKVEFLVSFYNNEISEKSEIFDDQFSVERPDGSNFTLKIRSTKLEDSAMYFCASSALRTGGRKLFFGSGTQLSVL.

This clone was seen more than once but under ten times. The chain employs TRBV30 and TRBJ2-7; tentative D call: TRBD1 (5 bases). The CDR3 consists of 16 residues. Germline loops: CDR1 GTSNPN, CDR2 SVGIG (reference sequence). With 5 bases removed from V and 2 bases from J, the gap between germline ends came to 22 bases. The CDR3 region has the DNA TGTGCCTGGGACAATTCGGACACCAGCTCAACCTACGAGCAGTACTTC. It yields the protein CAWDNSDTSSTYEQYF.

The chain recombines TRBV4-1 with TRBJ2-2; 10 bases line up with TRBD1. The CDR3 contains 16 residues. J gave up 4 bases and V 6 bases, and 8 bases lay outside the gene matches. Germline CDR1 MGHRA, CDR2 YSYEKL. CDR3 amino acids: CASSRRQGAPTGELFF. The CDR3 bases are TGCGCCAGCAGTCGACGACAGGGGGCGCCCACCGGGGAGCTGTTTTTT.

This clone occurred once. The chain links TRBV7-8 to TRBJ2-5; 10 bases match TRBD1. Gene TRBJ2-7 matches the end of the DNA better, so the J call may be wrong. Germline V gene data show CDR1 as SGHVS and CDR2 as FQNEAQ. This CDR3 comprises 15 residues. As DNA, the CDR3 is TGTGCCAGCAGCCCCGGGACAGGGGAAATCCACGAGCAGTACTTC. Translation: CASSPGTGEIHEQYF.

The J gene is TRBJ2-1, the V gene TRBV7-2, with D possibly being TRBD2 (5 bases). The CDR3 contains 15 residues. V was cut by 1 base and J by 0 bases, with 7 bases left in between. Germline CDR1 and CDR2: SGHTA and FQGNSA. CDR3 residues: CASSLDGISYNEQFF. The CDR3 nucleotides read TGTGCCAGCAGCTTAGACGGGATCTCCTACAATGAGCAGTTCTTC.

This sequence joins TRBV2 and TRBJ2-1; maybe TRBD1 (6 bases). CDR3 length equals 15 residues. The V and J ends lost 3 bases and 2 bases respectively, with 11 bases between them. From germline, CDR1 is SNHLY and CDR2 FYNNEI. The CDR3 DNA is TGTGCCAGCAGTGAGATCAGGGGCCCCTACAATGAGCAGTTCTTC. This translates into CASSEIRGPYNEQFF.